Listed below are T cell receptor beta chains from one sample, sequenced in a study of T cells in Graves' hyperthyroidism and ophthalmopathy. TCRdb processed the multiplex PCR reads anew with MiXCR; each CDR3 protein has one entry. This sample has roughly 500,000 distinct CDR3 sequences; 22% occur once, and the top ten carry less than 65%. Sequenced input: blood. The origin of the receptors is a woman between 70 and 85 years old with Graves' ophthalmopathy. Each CDR3 is given with its conserved first and last residue.

j_gene,v_gene,CDR3aa
TRBJ2-1,TRBV12-3/TRBV12-4,CASSLLREGQDEQFF
TRBJ1-4,TRBV12-3/TRBV12-4,CASSFQGGNEKLFF
TRBJ1-1,TRBV30,CAWSSGNTEAFF
TRBJ2-5,TRBV7-8,CASSPWTSGQETQYF
TRBJ1-1,TRBV7-2,CASSKGFGTEAFF
TRBJ2-2,TRBV12-3/TRBV12-4,CASSAAGTNTGELFF
TRBJ1-2,TRBV2,CASSERTGQHYGYTF
TRBJ2-1,TRBV19,CASSISRSSYNEQFF
TRBJ1-5,TRBV6-5,CASSYSRGSQPQHF
TRBJ1-1,TRBV5-8,CASSLPGGGNTEAFF
TRBJ2-2,TRBV9,CASSSQAGGTGELFF
TRBJ2-7,TRBV27,CASTSHQSGGEQYF
TRBJ2-5,TRBV25-1,CASSEFLGPETQYF
TRBJ1-1,TRBV2,CASRKGDANTEAFF
TRBJ2-1,TRBV7-2,CASSLQAVSEQFF
TRBJ2-7,TRBV20-1,CSASQGSGYEQYF
TRBJ2-1,TRBV7-8,CASSSGPEKNEFF
TRBJ2-3,TRBV18,CASPPGGSPDTQYF
TRBJ1-6,TRBV10-3,CATLPQGTNSPLHF
TRBJ2-7,TRBV12-3/TRBV12-4,CASSPMAGAGEQYF
TRBJ2-7,TRBV6-2/TRBV6-3,CASSYSDATYEQYF
TRBJ2-2,TRBV7-2,CASSLAASGRGELFF
TRBJ2-7,TRBV2,CASSSRGGPSYEQYF
TRBJ2-1,TRBV11-3,CASSSFPGNEQFF
TRBJ1-6,TRBV6-4,CASSTGSGNSPLHF
TRBJ1-1,TRBV15,CATRESGTEAFF
TRBJ1-1,TRBV6-2/TRBV6-3,CASSYRTGGVRSTEAFF
TRBJ2-7,TRBV12-3/TRBV12-4,CASSTGTGFHEQYF
TRBJ1-2,TRBV12-3/TRBV12-4,CASSWPRDYGYTF
TRBJ2-2,TRBV6-1,CASKKRVSGGFPNTGELFF
TRBJ2-3,TRBV2,CASSTLHTQYF
TRBJ2-1,TRBV19,CASSIREGLPRYNEQFF
TRBJ2-1,TRBV7-2,CASSVSSGSSYNEQFF
TRBJ2-4,TRBV29-1,CSVEWGGNIQYF
TRBJ2-1,TRBV29-1,CSAGQMHSYNEQFF
TRBJ1-6,TRBV19,CASSSKDRGLLSPLHF
TRBJ2-1,TRBV4-2,CASSPSGHNLYNEQFF
TRBJ1-4,TRBV7-2,CASSKGGDNEKLFF
TRBJ2-1,TRBV7-2,CASSQYSYNEQFF
TRBJ2-3,TRBV7-3,CASSPMGGRGADTQYF
TRBJ1-5,TRBV28,CASSLSAGNQPQHF
TRBJ2-1,TRBV20-1,CSARGNSGRHEQFF
TRBJ1-2,TRBV5-1,CASSLAGQDGSYGYTF
TRBJ1-1,TRBV5-5,CASRPGQGGNTEAFF
TRBJ1-3,TRBV5-1,CASRPQGRSGNTIYF
TRBJ2-2,TRBV12-3/TRBV12-4,CASSLIAGGPIGGTGELFF
TRBJ2-7,TRBV7-2,CASSFPTYEQYF
TRBJ2-3,TRBV20-1,CSALRDRGDTDTQYF
TRBJ2-3,TRBV7-2,CASSPLRGDTQYF
TRBJ2-5,TRBV12-3/TRBV12-4,CASSFLAGGQSQETQYF
TRBJ1-5,TRBV19,CASSTLDLSNQPQHF
TRBJ2-5,TRBV4-3,CASSQELGAGDQETQYF
TRBJ1-5,TRBV7-8,CASSLQGAQGNQPQHF
TRBJ2-3,TRBV20-1,CSASGRETFTMDTQYF
TRBJ2-3,TRBV18,CASSPNLEGTDTQYF